This T cell receptor (beta chain) originates from a study of cytotoxic CD8 clonotypes in ibrutinib-treated CLL. Study information: The authors obtained response samples at a median of approximately 12 months of treatment, range 6 to 36.

Regarding the study as a whole: Baseline clonality was higher than in age-matched healthy donors and moved in step with circulating CD8+ T-cell counts.

With respect to this clone: Its antigen is as yet unknown.

Data came from immunoSEQ multiplex PCR; TCRdb stores just in-frame clones and leaves some out. The table has some 300,000 clones, 80% seen once. The CDR3 sequence is 17 residues long. The junction had 10 bases not matched to a gene; V was cut back by 3 bases and J by 5 bases. The chain links TRBV23-1 to TRBJ2-7, with TRBD2 matching over 13 bases. TRBV23-1 is labeled an ORF, and its function is uncertain. The sample in question was PBMCs, obtained before ibrutinib treatment. The origin of this receptor is a human donor with chronic lymphocytic leukemia. The CDR3 DNA is TGCGCCAGCAGTCAGCGGACTAGCGGGAGTCCGTACCACGAGCAGTACTTC. Protein sequence: CASSQRTSGSPYHEQYF.